The 5 T cell receptor beta chains given below trace back to one sample, sequenced in a study of T cell responses to AZD1222 COVID-19 vaccine. Using immunoSEQ multiplex PCR, the repertoire was profiled, and TCRdb retains in-frame clones only, with some absent. The table records 44,000 or so clones, about 80% of them present only once. The sequenced sample was peripheral blood, obtained 28 days after the second dose of the MenACWY control vaccine. Receptors were obtained from an adult who received the MenACWY meningococcal vaccine as a control.

The count of this clone is one. The chain links TRBV19 to TRBJ1-1; D is unresolved. The germline V gene encodes CDR1 LNHDA and CDR2 SQIVND (reference sequence). The length of the CDR3 is 12 residues. V lost 5 bases and J 4 bases, leaving 8 bases between the germline ends. This chain's CDR3 is CASSWAITEAFF. DNA of the CDR3: TGTGCCAGTAGTTGGGCGATCACTGAAGCTTTCTTT.

CDR3 DNA: TGTGCCAGCTCACCTGGACGGTTGAACACTGAAGCTTTCTTT. Amino acid sequence: CASSPGRLNTEAFF. The J gene is TRBJ1-1, the V gene TRBV18; D ambiguous. CDR3 size: 14 residues. Germline values: CDR1 KGHSH, CDR2 LQKENI. Between the trimmed V and J ends, which lost 3 bases and 0 bases, there was a span of 8 bases.

The chain couples TRBV28 to TRBJ2-7; D uncertain. Trimming cost V 4 bases and J 9 bases, with 13 bases left between them. This CDR3 has 12 residues. Per the germline V gene, CDR1 is MDHEN and CDR2 is SYDVKM. The chain's CDR3 is CASSSIQVGQYF. CDR3 bases: TGTGCCAGCAGTTCCATCCAGGTGGGGCAGTACTTC.

J is TRBJ1-1 and V is TRBV14; 8 bases agree with TRBD1. CDR3 length: 17 residues. Looked up from germline, CDR1 is SGHDN and CDR2 is FVKESK. Unmatched junction bases numbered 14, after V lost 3 bases and J lost 5 bases. This chain's CDR3 is CASSQKRQGLGFTEAFF. The CDR3 bases are TGTGCCAGCAGCCAGAAAAGACAGGGGCTCGGTTTTACTGAAGCTTTCTTT. The full variable domain, its missing parts supplied by reference TRBV14 and TRBJ1-1, is EAGVTQFPSHSVIEKGQTVTLRCDPISGHDNLYWYRRVMGKEIKFLLHFVKESKQDESGMPNNRFLAERTGGTYSTLKVQPAELEDSGVYFCASSQKRQGLGFTEAFFGQGTRLTVV.

V gene TRBV5-1 combines with J gene TRBJ2-1; no clear D. CDR1 is SGHRS and CDR2 is YFSETQ in the germline V gene. The CDR3 totals 14 residues. V was pared by 1 base and J by 3 bases, with 8 bases between. Here the CDR3 DNA reads TGCGCCAGCAGCTTGCACCGAGACTACAATGAGCAGTTCTTC. Translating it yields CASSLHRDYNEQFF. Combining the CDR3 with reference TRBV5-1 and TRBJ2-1 gives the whole variable domain KAGVTQTPRYLIKTRGQQVTLSCSPISGHRSVSWYQQTPGQGLQFLFEYFSETQRNKGNFPGRFSGRQFSNSRSEMNVSTLELGDSALYLCASSLHRDYNEQFFGPGTRLTVL.